This T cell receptor beta chain was recovered during a study of Graves' ophthalmopathy and Graves' hyperthyroidism. TCR beta CDR3 regions were amplified from RNA transcripts. RT-PCR in the first round used HTBI primers; a second-round multiplex PCR followed. From the multiplex PCR reads, TCRdb called clonotypes with MiXCR, one entry per CDR3 protein. The sample contains approximately 500,000 distinct CDR3 sequences, roughly an eighth of which appear only once. This clonotype was counted ten times or more. The length of the CDR3 is 19 residues. Germline V gene lookup returns CDR1 LGHNA and CDR2 YNFKEQ. The V end was cut by 0 bases, the J end by 0 bases, with 21 bases between.

This receptor was taken from a woman aged 25-40 years with Graves' ophthalmopathy. The V gene is TRBV4-2, the J gene TRBJ2-7; perhaps TRBD2 as D (5 bases). Sequencing was done on a sample of blood. CDR3: CASSQERAADEPSSYEQYF. The CDR3 DNA is TGTGCCAGCAGCCAAGAGAGGGCCGCAGATGAACCAAGCTCCTACGAGCAGTACTTC.